This entry describes one TCR beta chain. The antigen is unknown. The germline gives CDR1 SGHNT, CDR2 YENEEA. Trimming at V came to 5 bases and at J to 5 bases, leaving 7 bases not matched to a gene. CDR3 length: 14 amino acids. About 10^5 TCR templates were measured in each sample. The protocol was immunoSEQ multiplex PCR, while the TCRdb copy is restricted to in-frame clones and leaves out a portion. Counted here are about 91,000 clones, approximately 97% occurring once; the ten biggest clones make up around 0.031%. These data are taken from a study of siplizumab effects on memory and regulatory T cells. Overall study findings and caveats: Roughly 80-96% of proliferating CD4+ or CD8+ clones lacked a naive or memory phenotype that could be assigned. The apparent diversity of naive T cells exceeded that of memory cells, and naive T cells seemed to make a major contribution to the alloresponse.

The sample consisted of naive CD4+ T cells sorted from blood. The rearrangement links TRBV11-3 to TRBJ2-5; 8 bases map to TRBD2. This receptor was obtained from a human donor in good health. As DNA, the CDR3 is TGTGCCAGCAGCCTGAACGGGGGGGCGGAGACCCAGTACTTC. This encodes CASSLNGGAETQYF.